The 8 T cell receptor beta chains given below trace back to one sample, sequenced in a study of memory CD4+ T cells and cytomegalovirus serostatus. Clones were read by immunoSEQ multiplex PCR, and TCRdb kept only the in-frame ones, dropping some. The data show tens of thousands of clones, 65% to 85% seen once. Single viable CD3+CD4+CD8-CD45RO+ cells were sorted as the memory CD4+ T cells. The sequencing input was memory CD4+ T cells from blood. Every receptor here comes from an adult in good health and CMV-seronegative.

J is TRBJ1-3 and V is TRBV29-1; D call uncertain. V was cut by 4 bases and J by 4 bases, with 11 bases left in between. Germline V lookup: CDR1 SQVTM, CDR2 ANQGSEA. CDR3 length equals 13 residues. As DNA, the CDR3 is TGCAGCGTTGGAGGGAATCCAGGAAACACCATATATTTT. The encoded protein is CSVGGNPGNTIYF.

The V and J genes are TRBV6-5 and TRBJ2-1; 11 nucleotides line up with TRBD2. The CDR3 sequence is 14 residues long. The J segment lost 9 bases and the V segment lost 6 bases, leaving 7 bases of the junction unmatched. Germline CDR1 MNHEY, CDR2 SVGAGI. For the CDR3, the DNA is TGTGCCAGCAGGTATAGCGGGGGGGCTATTGAGCAGTTCTTC. As protein: CASRYSGGAIEQFF.

J is TRBJ1-5 and V is TRBV6-9; D call uncertain. Trimming pared 0 bases from V and 3 bases from J, leaving 15 bases between. There are 17 residues in the CDR3. CDR1 and CDR2 from the germline V gene are MNHGY and SVAAGI. The CDR3 coding sequence is TGTGCCAGCAGTTATTCCGAAGGCCGGCATTCCAATCAGCCCCAGCATTTT. Its translation: CASSYSEGRHSNQPQHF.

This chain uses TRBV6-5 with TRBJ2-7, with D perhaps matching TRBD2 (6 bases). Trimming pared 4 bases from V and 7 bases from J, leaving 14 bases between. The CDR3 runs to 13 residues. From germline, CDR1 is MNHEY and CDR2 SVGAGI. CDR3 loop: CASSFVSAGEQYF. In DNA, the CDR3 is TGTGCCAGCAGTTTCGTTAGTGCGGGGGAGCAGTACTTC.

The V call is TRBV5-1, the J call TRBJ1-1; 10 bases line up with TRBD1. Germline V gives CDR1 SGHRS, CDR2 YFSETQ. The length of the CDR3 is 14 residues. V was clipped by 9 bases and J by 1 base; unmatched bases: 6. The CDR3 is CATGTGARNTEAFF. CDR3 nucleotides: TGCGCCACGGGGACAGGGGCGCGGAACACTGAAGCTTTCTTT.

The sample holds a few counts of this clone. The chain couples TRBV5-5 to TRBJ1-3, with D unresolved. CDR3 length: 13 amino acids. The ends were cut back, 7 bases at V and 4 bases at J, with 12 bases in the middle. Looked up from germline, CDR1 is SGHKS and CDR2 is YYEKEE (reference sequence). The CDR3 spells CASSPYFGNTIYF. The CDR3 DNA reads as TGTGCCAGCTCCCCATATTTCGGAAACACCATATATTTT.

The chain couples TRBV5-1 to TRBJ2-7; 8 bases line up with TRBD1. Germline loops: CDR1 SGHRS, CDR2 YFSETQ. V was clipped by 0 bases and J by 3 bases; unmatched bases: 5. The CDR3 has 15 amino acids. CDR3 sequence: CASSLEGTGLYEQYF. As DNA, the CDR3 is TGCGCCAGCAGCTTGGAAGGGACAGGACTCTACGAGCAGTACTTC.

The count of this clone is one. The V gene is TRBV6-1, the J gene TRBJ1-1; TRBD1 agrees at 8 bases. The length of the CDR3 is 14 residues. The junction had 8 bases not matched to a gene; V was cut back by 6 bases and J by 5 bases. From germline, CDR1 is MNHNS and CDR2 SASEGT. The CDR3 sequence: CASSLTGVGTEAFF. The CDR3 nucleotides are TGTGCCAGCAGCTTGACAGGGGTAGGGACTGAAGCTTTCTTT.